This is a list of T cell receptor beta chains from one sample in a study of T cell responses to AZD1222 COVID-19 vaccine. The repertoire was sequenced with immunoSEQ multiplex PCR; TCRdb's copy has only in-frame clones and lacks some. This sample has roughly 140,000 clones, with over 85% found just once. This material consisted of peripheral blood, taken on day 0 of AZD1222 vaccination. These receptors came from an adult in good health. Each CDR3 is given with its conserved first and last residue. The D gene is left open where the match is weak. A clone size is listed for some rows: how often the clone was seen (once, few, many), or a class if it is expanded.

cdr3_nt: TGCGCCAGCAGCGGAGGGGACATTGGGAACTATGGCTACACCTTC
cdr3_aa: CASSGGDIGNYGYTF
d_call: NA
j_call: TRBJ1-2
clone_size: once
v_call: TRBV5-1

cdr3_nt: TGCGCCAGCAGCTTGGAAGAGGGGTCCACAGATACGCAGTATTTT
cdr3_aa: CASSLEEGSTDTQYF
d_call: NA
j_call: TRBJ2-3
clone_size: once
v_call: TRBV5-1

cdr3_nt: TGTGCCAGCAGCGTAGATCTCGGGTCGGAAGCTTTCTTT
cdr3_aa: CASSVDLGSEAFF
d_call: NA
j_call: TRBJ1-1
clone_size: NA
v_call: TRBV9

cdr3_nt: TGTGCCAGCAGTTTAAGGCGGCAGCCCCAGCATTTT
cdr3_aa: CASSLRRQPQHF
d_call: NA
j_call: TRBJ1-5
clone_size: NA
v_call: TRBV12-3/TRBV12-4

cdr3_nt: TGTGCCAGCAGTGATGACAGACGATTAAATGAAAAACTGTTTTTT
cdr3_aa: CASSDDRRLNEKLFF
d_call: NA
j_call: TRBJ1-4
clone_size: NA
v_call: TRBV25-1

cdr3_nt: TGTGCCAGAAGCCCCGGACTAGCGGAAACGAACACCGGGGAGCTGTTTTTT
cdr3_aa: CARSPGLAETNTGELFF
d_call: TRBD2
j_call: TRBJ2-2
clone_size: NA
v_call: TRBV5-3

cdr3_nt: TGTGCCAGCAGCCTATACGCTAGCTCCTACGAGCAGTACTTC
cdr3_aa: CASSLYASSYEQYF
d_call: NA
j_call: TRBJ2-7
clone_size: NA
v_call: TRBV5-4

cdr3_nt: TGTGCCAGTAGTAGTGGGACTAGCGGAAAGCCCGGGGAGCTGTTTTTT
cdr3_aa: CASSSGTSGKPGELFF
d_call: TRBD2
j_call: TRBJ2-2
clone_size: NA
v_call: TRBV19

cdr3_nt: TGTGCCAGCAGTTCAGGGGACGGGGAGCTGTTTTTT
cdr3_aa: CASSSGDGELFF
d_call: NA
j_call: TRBJ2-2
clone_size: NA
v_call: TRBV28

cdr3_nt: TGCAGCGTTGAAGAACTTAGGGACACCGGGGAGCTGTTTTTT
cdr3_aa: CSVEELRDTGELFF
d_call: NA
j_call: TRBJ2-2
clone_size: NA
v_call: TRBV29-1

cdr3_nt: TGTGCCAGCAGTGAAGCGTGGGGCCGGAGCTCCTACGAGCAGTACTTC
cdr3_aa: CASSEAWGRSSYEQYF
d_call: NA
j_call: TRBJ2-7
clone_size: NA
v_call: TRBV6-1

cdr3_nt: TGTGCCAGTAGTATGACAGGGGGAGAGCAGTTCTTC
cdr3_aa: CASSMTGGEQFF
d_call: TRBD1
j_call: TRBJ2-1
clone_size: NA
v_call: TRBV19

cdr3_nt: TGTGCCAGCAGTGAAGTGGGGAACTATGGCTACACCTTC
cdr3_aa: CASSEVGNYGYTF
d_call: NA
j_call: TRBJ1-2
clone_size: few
v_call: TRBV6-1

cdr3_nt: TGTGCCAGCAGCTTAGGGACAGGGGGATTAGAGGACATTCAGTACTTC
cdr3_aa: CASSLGTGGLEDIQYF
d_call: TRBD1
j_call: TRBJ2-4
clone_size: NA
v_call: TRBV11-3

cdr3_nt: TGTGCCACCAGCAGAGATAGTAGAAGGCAGTACTTC
cdr3_aa: CATSRDSRRQYF
d_call: NA
j_call: TRBJ2-7
clone_size: NA
v_call: TRBV15

cdr3_nt: TGCGCCAGCAGCAACAACCGATTGACAGGACGGTATGGCTACACCTTC
cdr3_aa: CASSNNRLTGRYGYTF
d_call: NA
j_call: TRBJ1-2
clone_size: once
v_call: TRBV5-1

cdr3_nt: TGTGCCAGCAGCTTGGCCCCACAGGTCTCCTACGAGCAGTACTTC
cdr3_aa: CASSLAPQVSYEQYF
d_call: NA
j_call: TRBJ2-7
clone_size: NA
v_call: TRBV5-6

cdr3_nt: TGTGCCAGCAGCGCTAGCGGGAGGGCCGGGGATGAGCAGTTCTTC
cdr3_aa: CASSASGRAGDEQFF
d_call: NA
j_call: TRBJ2-1
clone_size: NA
v_call: TRBV21-1

cdr3_nt: TGCGCCAGCAGCTGGACAGGGTTCCAAGAGACCCAGTACTTC
cdr3_aa: CASSWTGFQETQYF
d_call: TRBD1
j_call: TRBJ2-5
clone_size: NA
v_call: TRBV5-1

cdr3_nt: TGTGCCAGCAGTGAAGTGGCCGGGACAGGGCATCAGCCCCAGCATTTT
cdr3_aa: CASSEVAGTGHQPQHF
d_call: TRBD1
j_call: TRBJ1-5
clone_size: NA
v_call: TRBV6-1

cdr3_nt: TGTGCCAGCAGTTATCGGGACGCGGGTGAAAAACTGTTTTTT
cdr3_aa: CASSYRDAGEKLFF
d_call: NA
j_call: TRBJ1-4
clone_size: NA
v_call: TRBV28

cdr3_nt: TGTGCTAGTGGTTTGTGGAAGGGAGCGAACACTGAAGCTTTCTTT
cdr3_aa: CASGLWKGANTEAFF
d_call: NA
j_call: TRBJ1-1
clone_size: NA
v_call: TRBV12-5

cdr3_nt: TGTGCCAGCAGTCCGGGACTAGCGGGAGTCCGCGTCGGCAATGAGCAGTTCTTC
cdr3_aa: CASSPGLAGVRVGNEQFF
d_call: TRBD2
j_call: TRBJ2-1
clone_size: few
v_call: TRBV27

cdr3_nt: TGTGCCAGCAGTGAAGTACCCCTTGGCTACACCTTC
cdr3_aa: CASSEVPLGYTF
d_call: NA
j_call: TRBJ1-2
clone_size: NA
v_call: TRBV25-1